This T cell receptor beta chain was sequenced during a study of technical replicates of blood from several donors. The repertoire was sequenced with immunoSEQ multiplex PCR; TCRdb's copy has only in-frame clones and lacks some. The sample yields about 83,000 clones, roughly 94% seen once. V dropped 0 bases and J dropped 5 bases, with 8 bases sitting between them. The CDR3 consists of 13 residues. The germline CDR1 and CDR2 sequences are GTSNPN and SVGIG (reference sequence). Material for sequencing was T cells isolated from PBMCs. The origin of this receptor is a human donor in good health. This chain joins TRBV30 and TRBJ1-5; D is unclear. CDR3 coding DNA: TGTGCCTGGAGTGTACAAGAGGATCAGCCCCAGCATTTT. Translating gives CAWSVQEDQPQHF.